This T cell receptor beta chain was captured in a study of CD8 T cells in ankylosing spondylitis (dated by TCRdb to about 2017). About the full investigation: The study profiled T cell receptor beta repertoires in healthy donors and ankylosing spondylitis patients to find disease-linked TCR variants. The whole study cohort included under 140 healthy donors and 20 to 30 ankylosing spondylitis patients. Peripheral blood was sampled, and synovial fluid was also collected from ankylosing spondylitis patients.

Overall study results and their limits: The disease-linked clones had a CD8+ phenotype and were found at relatively low frequencies in peripheral blood. Some motif variants had previously been reported in the synovial fluid and blood of reactive arthritis patients, which suggests shared mechanisms of disease initiation. The disease-linked clones were reported to be significantly enriched in matched synovial fluid samples from ankylosing spondylitis patients. A TCR beta motif of eight highly homologous amino acid variants appeared characteristic of blood from ankylosing spondylitis patients.

This sample was sequenced with an Illumina HiSeq 2500. Quantitative 5'-RACE with molecular barcodes was the method used to prepare the TCR beta libraries. Processing in the source paper ran as follows. A new computational method based on a probabilistic model of VDJ rearrangement was used to identify disease-linked TCR variants. TCRdb cleaned the public reads at Q25 with fastp, built clones with MiXCR and kept in-frame beta chains. A single entry per CDR3 protein holds the most common genes and DNA from its merged rows. The V and J calls and clone size are TCRdb's, not the authors'. The sample data list some 92,000 distinct CDR3 sequences, and 27% of these were observed just once. Nearly 60% of the sample goes to the ten largest clones. This clonotype was observed many times. The clone's antigen remains unknown. Nothing much larger sits one base from this clone, and base qualities are not available.

CDR1 and CDR2 were assigned from the germline V gene as SGHDT and YYEEEE. At the junction V is shortened by 5 bases and J by 7 bases; bases outside the gene matches: 4. CDR3 length: 13 amino acids, cysteine to phenylalanine. Only the CDR3 DNA stays, 39 bases, in frame from base 1. The TCR comes from a male donor with ankylosing spondylitis or in good health (not recorded which). The sequenced sample consisted of blood, either unsorted or a sorted T cell fraction (not recorded which). The chain links TRBV5-6 with TRBJ2-1; 9 middle bases align to TRBD1. The CDR3 loop reads CASRGDRENEQFF. The base sequence is TGTGCCAGCAGGGGGGACAGGGAAAATGAGCAGTTCTTC.